The T cell receptor beta chain described here comes from a study of blood T cells in healthy people across ages. The CDR3 has 17 residues. Germline V gene lookup returns CDR1 LGHNA and CDR2 YNFKEQ. V lost 0 bases to trimming and J lost 1 base, with 15 bases between them. At least 5.5 micrograms of total RNA were extracted per sample. A J-beta primer mix and a sample-barcoded 5' primer were used in a second PCR of roughly 6 to 11 cycles. CDR3-containing paired-end reads numbered at least 3 million in each sample. TCRdb processed the 5' RACE reads anew with MiXCR; each CDR3 protein has one entry. Of about 830,000 distinct CDR3 sequences in the sample, approximately 67% were seen once. The sample holds a few counts of this clonotype.

The gene calls are TRBV4-2 and TRBJ1-2; D call uncertain. The sequenced sample was blood. This TCR was recovered from a man aged 25-45 years in good health. The CDR3 spells CASSQEVFPAINYGYTF. In nucleotides, the CDR3 is TGTGCCAGCAGCCAAGAAGTATTCCCGGCGATTAACTATGGCTACACCTTC.